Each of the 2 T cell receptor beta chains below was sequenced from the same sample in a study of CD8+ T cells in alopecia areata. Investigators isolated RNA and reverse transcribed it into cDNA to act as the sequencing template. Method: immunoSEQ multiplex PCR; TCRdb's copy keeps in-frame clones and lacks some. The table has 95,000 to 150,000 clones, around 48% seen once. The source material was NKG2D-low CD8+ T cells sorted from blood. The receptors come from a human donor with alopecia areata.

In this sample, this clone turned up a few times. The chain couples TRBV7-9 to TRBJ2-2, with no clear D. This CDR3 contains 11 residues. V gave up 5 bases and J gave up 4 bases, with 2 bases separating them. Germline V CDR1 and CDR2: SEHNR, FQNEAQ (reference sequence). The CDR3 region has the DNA TGTGCCAGCAGCGCCACCGGGGAGCTGTTTTTT. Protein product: CASSATGELFF.

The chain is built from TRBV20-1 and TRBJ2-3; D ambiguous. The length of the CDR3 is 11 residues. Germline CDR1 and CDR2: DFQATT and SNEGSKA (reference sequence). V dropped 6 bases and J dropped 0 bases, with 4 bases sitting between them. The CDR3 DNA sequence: TGCAGTGCGCCTAGCACAGATACGCAGTATTTT. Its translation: CSAPSTDTQYF.